What follows is one TCR beta chain and its context. Its antigen is not identified. TCR beta CDR3 regions were amplified from RNA transcripts. A set of HTBI primers served as the primers for a first-round RT-PCR of the TCR CDR3. In TCRdb, the multiplex PCR reads were re-called with MiXCR into one record per CDR3 protein. The sample gives hundreds of thousands of distinct CDR3 sequences, around 46% of which show up once; about 7.8% is in the top ten. The data are from a study of T cells in Graves' hyperthyroidism and ophthalmopathy. Germline CDR1 SNHLY, CDR2 FYNNEI. J lost 8 bases, V lost 6 bases, and 7 bases had no gene match. The CDR3 consists of 14 residues. Study-wide results and limits: Using 13 V-J features, a model discriminated ophthalmopathy from stable hyperthyroidism.

Not enrolled were patients with uncontrolled infection, other autoimmune disease, pregnancy or lactation. This chain links TRBV2 with TRBJ1-4; 9 bases fit TRBD1. This clonotype was obtained from a woman younger than 35 with Graves' hyperthyroidism. The sequenced material came from peripheral blood or thyroid tissue (not recorded which). The CDR3 nucleotides are TGTGCCAGCAGGAACCGGGACAGGGAGGAAAAACTGTTTTTT. It translates to CASRNRDREEKLFF. The whole variable domain, filled in from reference TRBV2 and TRBJ1-4, reads EPEVTQTPSHQVTQMGQEVILRCVPISNHLYFYWYRQILGQKVEFLVSFYNNEISEKSEIFDDQFSVERPDGSNFTLKIRSTKLEDSAMYFCASRNRDREEKLFFGSGTQLSVL.